These T cell receptor beta chains were read from a single sample in a study of blood T cell repertoires in COVID-19. Sequencing used immunoSEQ multiplex PCR; TCRdb keeps in-frame clones, though not all of them. The sample shows about 140,000 clones, 80% to 90% of them seen only once. Sequencing was carried out using peripheral blood. These receptors were collected from a woman aged 55-70 years with acute or convalescent COVID-19. CDR3s include the opening cysteine and the closing phenylalanine or tryptophan. A D gene is named only where the DNA matches it firmly. The size entry is marked missing in some rows and otherwise reads once, few, many or a size class.

clone_size	v_call	j_call	d_call	cdr3_aa	cdr3_nt
.	TRBV7-2	TRBJ2-2	.	CASRLSWAGTGELFF	TGTGCCAGCAGACTAAGCTGGGCGGGCACCGGGGAGCTGTTTTTT
.	TRBV7-2	TRBJ1-3	.	CASSSEHSGNTIYF	TGTGCCAGCAGCTCAGAACACTCTGGAAACACCATATATTTT
.	TRBV19	TRBJ2-7	.	CASAEETGSYEQYF	TGTGCCAGTGCTGAAGAGACAGGTTCCTACGAGCAGTACTTC
.	TRBV5-6	TRBJ2-3	TRBD2	CASSFLGLDSDTQYF	TGTGCCAGCAGCTTCCTGGGACTAGATTCAGATACGCAGTATTTT
.	TRBV6-5	TRBJ1-2	.	CASGPGKGNYGYTF	TGTGCCAGCGGACCAGGGAAGGGCAACTATGGCTACACCTTC
once	TRBV5-6	TRBJ1-4	.	CASSFGWGGEKLFF	TGTGCCAGCAGCTTCGGGTGGGGCGGTGAAAAACTGTTTTTT
.	TRBV3-1/TRBV3-2	TRBJ2-5	TRBD1	CASSPLGGSETQYF	TGTGCCAGCAGCCCCCTAGGGGGCTCCGAGACCCAGTACTTC
.	TRBV6-6	TRBJ1-5	.	CASRKLEGGSNQPQHF	TGTGCCAGCAGGAAACTTGAGGGTGGTAGCAATCAGCCCCAGCATTTT
.	TRBV6-6	TRBJ1-3	.	CASTPLLSSGNTIYF	TGTGCCAGCACACCACTCCTAAGCTCTGGAAACACCATATATTTT
.	TRBV4-3	TRBJ1-2	.	CASSPQINYGYTF	TGCGCCAGCAGCCCGCAGATTAACTATGGCTACACCTTC
.	TRBV5-6	TRBJ1-1	.	CASSLDTGSNTEAFF	TGTGCCAGCAGCTTGGACACGGGGAGTAACACTGAAGCTTTCTTT
.	TRBV28	TRBJ2-7	TRBD2	CASSSLRGGEQYF	TGTGCCAGCAGTTCACTCCGGGGGGGCGAGCAGTACTTC
.	TRBV4-1	TRBJ2-7	TRBD1	CASSDLDRWGPYEQYF	TGCGCCAGCAGCGATCTGGACAGGTGGGGCCCCTACGAGCAGTACTTC
.	TRBV6-5	TRBJ1-5	.	CASSVGNQPQHF	TGTGCCAGCTCGGTAGGCAATCAGCCCCAGCATTTT
.	TRBV3-1/TRBV3-2	TRBJ2-2	.	CASSQEGAPGELFF	TGTGCCAGCAGCCAAGAGGGGGCGCCCGGGGAGCTGTTTTTT
few	TRBV6-1	TRBJ2-5	TRBD1	CASSGDRGLVGETQYF	TGTGCCAGCAGTGGGGACAGGGGACTGGTGGGAGAGACCCAGTACTTC
.	TRBV6-5	TRBJ2-3	.	CASSYGPSESTDTQYF	TGTGCCAGCAGTTACGGTCCCTCCGAGAGCACAGATACGCAGTATTTT
.	TRBV3-1/TRBV3-2	TRBJ1-5	.	CASRGEGCNQPQHF	TGTGCCAGCAGGGGGGAGGGGTGCAATCAGCCCCAGCATTTT
.	TRBV7-9	TRBJ1-2	.	CASSSRVSTYGYTF	TGTGCCAGCAGCTCCCGGGTTTCTACCTATGGCTACACCTTC
.	TRBV5-6	TRBJ2-1	.	CASSFGSVFMEQFF	TGTGCCAGCAGCTTCGGGTCTGTTTTCATGGAGCAGTTCTTC
once	TRBV5-1	TRBJ1-1	TRBD1	CASSSYEKTGGTEAFF	TGCGCCAGCAGCTCCTACGAAAAAACAGGGGGTACTGAAGCTTTCTTT
.	TRBV28	TRBJ1-5	.	CASSLPGGHQPQHF	TGTGCCAGCAGTCTACCGGGGGGGCATCAGCCCCAGCATTTT
.	TRBV6-2/TRBV6-3	TRBJ2-3	TRBD2	CASSNLAGGPYTQYF	TGTGCCAGCAGTAATTTAGCGGGGGGGCCTTATACGCAGTATTTT
.	TRBV5-5	TRBJ1-1	TRBD1	CASSKQGMNTEAFF	TGTGCCAGCAGTAAACAGGGGATGAACACTGAAGCTTTCTTT
.	TRBV5-1	TRBJ2-2	.	CASSYGQTNTGELFF	TGCGCCAGCAGCTATGGACAGACGAACACCGGGGAGCTGTTTTTT
.	TRBV7-9	TRBJ2-3	TRBD1	CASSSGTGFTDTQYF	TGTGCCAGCAGTTCCGGGACAGGGTTCACAGATACGCAGTATTTT
.	TRBV11-2	TRBJ2-1	TRBD1	CASSLPGQYNEQFF	TGTGCCAGCAGCTTACCGGGACAGTACAATGAGCAGTTCTTC
.	TRBV18	TRBJ1-1	TRBD1	CASSPPSGQGGTEAFF	TGTGCCAGCTCACCACCGTCCGGACAGGGTGGGACTGAAGCTTTCTTT
.	TRBV29-1	TRBJ1-2	.	CSAVEGGYYGYTF	TGCAGCGCCGTCGAAGGGGGATACTATGGCTACACCTTC
.	TRBV5-8	TRBJ2-7	.	CASSLGDPGHAVYEQYF	TGTGCCAGCAGCTTGGGGGATCCGGGACACGCAGTGTACGAGCAGTACTTC
.	TRBV4-2	TRBJ2-2	.	CASSQEGGRELFF	TGTGCCAGCAGCCAAGAGGGAGGCAGGGAGCTGTTTTTT
.	TRBV5-1	TRBJ1-6	.	CASSLSGSSYNSPLHF	TGCGCCAGCAGCTTGTCCGGGAGCTCCTATAATTCACCCCTCCACTTT
.	TRBV6-1	TRBJ1-5	.	CASSAGHLSGNQPQHF	TGTGCCAGCAGTGCGGGACACCTCTCTGGCAATCAGCCCCAGCATTTT
once	TRBV5-4	TRBJ2-3	.	CASSLDISTDTQYF	TGTGCCAGCAGCTTAGACATTAGCACAGATACGCAGTATTTT
.	TRBV24-1	TRBJ2-3	TRBD1	CATSDFTRQGSDTQYF	TGTGCCACCAGTGATTTCACGAGACAGGGGTCAGATACGCAGTATTTT
.	TRBV7-9	TRBJ2-1	TRBD2	CASSRTSGGYNEQFF	TGTGCCAGCAGCCGGACTAGCGGGGGATACAATGAGCAGTTCTTC
.	TRBV9	TRBJ2-3	TRBD2	CASSTPRKPSGGSGTYTDTQYF	TGTGCCAGCAGCACTCCCCGCAAGCCTAGCGGGGGTTCCGGCACCTACACAGATACGCAGTATTTT
.	TRBV19	TRBJ2-1	.	CASRGDEQFF	TGTGCCAGTAGAGGGGATGAGCAGTTCTTC
.	TRBV6-5	TRBJ1-1	.	CASSYGQQAFF	TGTGCCAGCAGTTACGGACAGCAAGCTTTCTTT
.	TRBV28	TRBJ2-7	.	CASSSRSFYEQYF	TGTGCCAGCAGTTCCCGGTCGTTCTACGAGCAGTACTTC
.	TRBV6-5	TRBJ1-6	TRBD1	CASSPRGQYNSPLHF	TGTGCCAGCAGCCCCCGGGGACAGTATAATTCACCCCTCCACTTT
.	TRBV4-1	TRBJ2-2	.	CATSGGLNTGELFF	TGCGCCACCTCCGGGGGGCTGAACACCGGGGAGCTGTTTTTT
.	TRBV5-1	TRBJ1-3	.	CASSPGAYHSGNTIYF	TGCGCCAGCAGCCCTGGGGCCTACCACTCTGGAAACACCATATATTTT
many	TRBV4-3	TRBJ2-3	.	CASSQDRVSTDTQYF	TGCGCCAGCAGCCAAGACAGGGTTAGCACAGATACGCAGTATTTT
.	TRBV3-1/TRBV3-2	TRBJ1-2	TRBD1	CASSLGTGGLGYTF	TGTGCCAGCAGCCTTGGGACAGGGGGTCTTGGCTACACCTTC
.	TRBV6-6	TRBJ2-7	TRBD2	CASRRSGEFTYEQYF	TGTGCCAGCAGACGTAGCGGGGAGTTCACCTACGAGCAGTACTTC
.	TRBV18	TRBJ2-7	.	CASSPRTGSYEQYF	TGTGCCAGCTCACCACGTACGGGCTCCTACGAGCAGTACTTC
.	TRBV30	TRBJ1-6	.	CAWSGTTLDSPLHF	TGTGCCTGGAGTGGTACTACCCTCGATTCACCCCTCCACTTT
.	TRBV29-1	TRBJ2-2	TRBD1	CSVESGGAGDVGELFF	TGCAGCGTTGAATCAGGGGGCGCAGGTGACGTCGGGGAGCTGTTTTTT
once	TRBV6-5	TRBJ1-1	TRBD1	CASSYDRGLNTEAFF	TGTGCCAGCAGTTACGACAGGGGGCTGAACACTGAAGCTTTCTTT
once	TRBV5-1	TRBJ2-2	.	CASNLGAPNRELFF	TGCGCCAGTAATTTAGGGGCCCCTAACCGGGAGCTGTTTTTT
once	TRBV7-2	TRBJ2-3	TRBD2	CASSPASGGPDTQYF	TGTGCCAGCAGCCCCGCTAGCGGGGGGCCGGATACGCAGTATTTT
.	TRBV7-9	TRBJ2-7	TRBD1	CASSLLDRASYEQYF	TGTGCCAGCAGCCTCCTTGACAGGGCCTCCTACGAGCAGTACTTC